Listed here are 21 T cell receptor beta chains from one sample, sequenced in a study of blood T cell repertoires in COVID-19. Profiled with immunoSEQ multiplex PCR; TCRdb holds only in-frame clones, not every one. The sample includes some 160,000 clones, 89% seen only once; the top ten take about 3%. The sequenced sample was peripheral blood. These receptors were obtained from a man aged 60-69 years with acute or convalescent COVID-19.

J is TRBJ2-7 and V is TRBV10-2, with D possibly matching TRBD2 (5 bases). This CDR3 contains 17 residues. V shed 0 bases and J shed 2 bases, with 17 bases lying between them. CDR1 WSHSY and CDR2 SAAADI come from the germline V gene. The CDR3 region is CASSESGFFGGPYEQYF. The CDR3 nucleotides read TGCGCCAGCAGTGAGTCTGGGTTTTTTGGAGGACCCTACGAGCAGTACTTC.

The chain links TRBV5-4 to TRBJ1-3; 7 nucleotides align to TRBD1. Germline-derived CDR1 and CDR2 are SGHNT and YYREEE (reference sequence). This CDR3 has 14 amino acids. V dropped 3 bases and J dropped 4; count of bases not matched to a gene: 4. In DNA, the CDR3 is TGTGCCAGCAGCTCACAGGGGTGGGGAAACACCATATATTTT. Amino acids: CASSSQGWGNTIYF.

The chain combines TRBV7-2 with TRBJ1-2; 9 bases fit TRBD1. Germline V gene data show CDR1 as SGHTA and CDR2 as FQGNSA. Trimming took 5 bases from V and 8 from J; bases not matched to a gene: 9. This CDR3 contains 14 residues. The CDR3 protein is CASSLGQGRRGYTF. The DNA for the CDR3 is TGTGCCAGCAGCCTCGGACAGGGGAGAAGGGGCTACACCTTC.

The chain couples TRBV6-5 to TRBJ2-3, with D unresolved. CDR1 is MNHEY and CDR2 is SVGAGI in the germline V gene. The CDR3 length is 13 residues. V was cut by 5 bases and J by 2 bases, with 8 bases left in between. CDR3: CASSRSNTDTQYF. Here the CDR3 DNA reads TGTGCCAGCAGTCGGTCAAACACAGATACGCAGTATTTT.

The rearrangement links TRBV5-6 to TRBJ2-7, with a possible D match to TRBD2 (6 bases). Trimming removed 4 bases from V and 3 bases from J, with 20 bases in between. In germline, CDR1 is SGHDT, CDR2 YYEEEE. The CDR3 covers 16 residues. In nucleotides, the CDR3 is TGTGCCAGCAGCACGTTGGGCGGGGAGGCTGGCTACGAGCAGTACTTC. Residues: CASSTLGGEAGYEQYF.

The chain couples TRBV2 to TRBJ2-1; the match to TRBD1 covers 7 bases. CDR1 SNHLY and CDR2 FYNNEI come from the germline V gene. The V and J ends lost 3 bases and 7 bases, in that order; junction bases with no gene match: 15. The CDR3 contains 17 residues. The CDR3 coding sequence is TGTGCCAGCAGTGATGCGAACAGGGGCCCCCGGGATAATGAGCAGTTCTTC. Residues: CASSDANRGPRDNEQFF.

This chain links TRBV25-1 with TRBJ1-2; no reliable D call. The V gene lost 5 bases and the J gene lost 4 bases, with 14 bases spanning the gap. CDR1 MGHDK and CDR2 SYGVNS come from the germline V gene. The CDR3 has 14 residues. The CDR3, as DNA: TGTGCCAGCAGTCCTCCCCAAGGAGCCTATGGCTACACCTTC. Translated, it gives CASSPPQGAYGYTF.

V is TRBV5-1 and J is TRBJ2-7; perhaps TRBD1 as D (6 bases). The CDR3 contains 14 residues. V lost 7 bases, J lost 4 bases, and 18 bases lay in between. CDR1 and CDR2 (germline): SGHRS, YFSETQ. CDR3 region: CASARGTLLYEQYF. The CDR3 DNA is TGCGCCAGCGCTAGGGGGACACTACTTTACGAGCAGTACTTC.

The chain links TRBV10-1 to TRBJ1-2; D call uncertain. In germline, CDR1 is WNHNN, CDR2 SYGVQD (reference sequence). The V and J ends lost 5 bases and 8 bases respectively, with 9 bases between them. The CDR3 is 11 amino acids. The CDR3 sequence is CASSTHRGYTF. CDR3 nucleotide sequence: TGCGCCAGCAGTACGCACCGGGGCTACACCTTC.

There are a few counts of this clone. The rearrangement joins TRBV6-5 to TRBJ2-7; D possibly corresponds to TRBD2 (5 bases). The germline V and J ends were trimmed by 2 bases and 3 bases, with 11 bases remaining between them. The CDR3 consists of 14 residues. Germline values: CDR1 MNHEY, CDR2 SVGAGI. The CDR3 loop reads CASSYRDGLYEQYF. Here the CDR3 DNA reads TGTGCCAGCAGTTACCGTGACGGACTCTACGAGCAGTACTTC.

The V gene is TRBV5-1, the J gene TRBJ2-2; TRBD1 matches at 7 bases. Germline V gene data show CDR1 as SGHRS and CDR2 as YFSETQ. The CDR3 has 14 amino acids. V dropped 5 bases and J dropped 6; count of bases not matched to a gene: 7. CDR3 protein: CASRTGLSAGELFF. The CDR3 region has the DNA TGCGCCAGCAGGACAGGGCTTAGTGCCGGGGAGCTGTTTTTT.

CDR3 nucleotides: TGTGCCAGTAGTATGTATTCGGAGGTTGCGGCTTTCTTT. Residues: CASSMYSEVAAFF. V gene TRBV19 combines with J gene TRBJ1-1; no reliable D call. The germline CDR1 and CDR2 sequences are LNHDA and SQIVND (reference sequence). V lost 3 bases and J lost 11, with 16 bases in between. CDR3 length equals 13 residues. Looking up the rest from reference TRBV19 and TRBJ1-1 gives the full variable domain: DGGITQSPKYLFRKEGQNVTLSCEQNLNHDAMYWYRQDPGQGLRLIYYSQIVNDFQKGDIAEGYSVSREKKESFPLTVTSAQKNPTAFYLCASSMYSEVAAFFGQGTRLTVV.

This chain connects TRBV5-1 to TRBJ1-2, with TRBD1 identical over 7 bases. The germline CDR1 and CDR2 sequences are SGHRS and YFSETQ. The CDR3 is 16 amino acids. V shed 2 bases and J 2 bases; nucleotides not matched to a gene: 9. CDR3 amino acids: CASSLTDRDLNYGYTF. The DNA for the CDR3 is TGCGCCAGCAGCTTAACAGACAGGGATTTGAACTATGGCTACACCTTC.

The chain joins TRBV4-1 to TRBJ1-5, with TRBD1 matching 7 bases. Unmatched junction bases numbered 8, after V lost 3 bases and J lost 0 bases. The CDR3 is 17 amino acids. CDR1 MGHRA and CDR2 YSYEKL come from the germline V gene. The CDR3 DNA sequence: TGCGCCAGCAGCCAGGCCGGGACAGTAAATAGCAATCAGCCCCAGCATTTT. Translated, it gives CASSQAGTVNSNQPQHF.

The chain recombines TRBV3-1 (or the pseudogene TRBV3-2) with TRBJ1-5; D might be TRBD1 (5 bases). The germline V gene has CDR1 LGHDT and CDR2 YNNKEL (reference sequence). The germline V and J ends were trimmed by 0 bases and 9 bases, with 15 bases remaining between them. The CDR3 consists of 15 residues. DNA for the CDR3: TGTGCCAGCAGCCAAGATGGGGCTCGCGTTTGGCCCCAGCATTTT. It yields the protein CASSQDGARVWPQHF.

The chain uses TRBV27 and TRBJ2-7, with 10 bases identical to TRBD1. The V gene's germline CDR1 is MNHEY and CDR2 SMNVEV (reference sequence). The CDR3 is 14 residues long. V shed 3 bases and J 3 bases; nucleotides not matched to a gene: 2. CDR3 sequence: CASSLGQGLYEQYF. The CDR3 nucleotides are TGTGCCAGCAGTTTGGGACAGGGGCTCTACGAGCAGTACTTC.

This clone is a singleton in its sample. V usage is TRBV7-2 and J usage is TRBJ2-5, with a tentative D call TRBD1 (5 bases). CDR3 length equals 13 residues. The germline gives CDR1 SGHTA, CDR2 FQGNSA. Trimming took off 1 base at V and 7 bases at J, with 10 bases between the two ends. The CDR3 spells CASSLEGWATQYF. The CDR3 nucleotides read TGTGCCAGCAGCTTAGAGGGGTGGGCGACCCAGTACTTC.

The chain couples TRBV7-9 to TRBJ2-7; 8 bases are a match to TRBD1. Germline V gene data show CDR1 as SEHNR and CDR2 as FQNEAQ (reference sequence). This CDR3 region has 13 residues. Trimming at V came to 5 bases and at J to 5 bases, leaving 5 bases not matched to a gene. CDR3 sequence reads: CASSPRQGNEQYF. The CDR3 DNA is TGTGCCAGCAGCCCAAGACAGGGGAACGAGCAGTACTTC.

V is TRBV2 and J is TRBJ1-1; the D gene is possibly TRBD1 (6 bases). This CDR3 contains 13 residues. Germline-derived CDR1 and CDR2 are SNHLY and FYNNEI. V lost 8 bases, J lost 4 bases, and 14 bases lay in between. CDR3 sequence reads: CASWAGGATEAFF. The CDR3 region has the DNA TGTGCCAGCTGGGCGGGGGGGGCCACTGAAGCTTTCTTT.

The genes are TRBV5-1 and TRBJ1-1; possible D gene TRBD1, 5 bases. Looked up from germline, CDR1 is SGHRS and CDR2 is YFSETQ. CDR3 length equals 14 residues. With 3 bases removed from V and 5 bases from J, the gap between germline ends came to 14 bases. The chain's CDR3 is CASSSVQGMTEAFF. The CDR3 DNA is TGCGCCAGCAGCTCTGTTCAGGGTATGACTGAAGCTTTCTTT.

The CDR3 DNA sequence: TGTGCCAGCAGTTCTAGCACAGATACGCAGTATTTT. Translation gives CASSSSTDTQYF. The J gene is TRBJ2-3, the V gene TRBV6-5, with unresolved D. The CDR3 loop spans 12 amino acids. Per the germline V gene, CDR1 is MNHEY and CDR2 is SVGAGI. V lost 4 bases and J 0 bases, leaving 2 bases between the germline ends.